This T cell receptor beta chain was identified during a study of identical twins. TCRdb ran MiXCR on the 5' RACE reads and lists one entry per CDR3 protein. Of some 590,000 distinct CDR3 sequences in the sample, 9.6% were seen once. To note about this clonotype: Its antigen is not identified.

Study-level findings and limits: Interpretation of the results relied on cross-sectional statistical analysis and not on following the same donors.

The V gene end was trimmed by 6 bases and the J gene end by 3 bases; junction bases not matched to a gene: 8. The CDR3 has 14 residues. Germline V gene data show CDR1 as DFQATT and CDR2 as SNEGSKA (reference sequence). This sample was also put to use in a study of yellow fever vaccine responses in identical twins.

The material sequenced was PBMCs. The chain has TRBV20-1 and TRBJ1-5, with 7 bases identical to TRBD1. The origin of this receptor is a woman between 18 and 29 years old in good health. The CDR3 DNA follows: TGCAGTGCCCATCGGGACAGCTACAATCAGCCCCAGCATTTT. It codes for CSAHRDSYNQPQHF.